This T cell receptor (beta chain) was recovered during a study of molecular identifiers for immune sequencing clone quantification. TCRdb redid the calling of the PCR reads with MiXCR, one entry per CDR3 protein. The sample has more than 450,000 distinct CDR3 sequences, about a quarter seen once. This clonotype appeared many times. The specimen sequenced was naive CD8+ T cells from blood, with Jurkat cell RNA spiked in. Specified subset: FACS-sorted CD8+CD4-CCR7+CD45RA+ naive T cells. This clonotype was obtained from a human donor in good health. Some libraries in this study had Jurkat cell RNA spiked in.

The CDR3, as DNA: TGCGCCAGCAGCTTGGACTCCCCCACGCTGGCCAAAAACATTCAGTACTTC. Translated, it gives CASSLDSPTLAKNIQYF. The chain combines TRBV5-1 with TRBJ2-4; no clear D gene. The CDR3 has 17 amino acids. V was shortened by 0 bases and J by 1 base, with 14 bases between the two germline ends. The germline CDR1 and CDR2 sequences are SGHRS and YFSETQ. Full variable domain (rest looked up from reference TRBV5-1 and TRBJ2-4): KAGVTQTPRYLIKTRGQQVTLSCSPISGHRSVSWYQQTPGQGLQFLFEYFSETQRNKGNFPGRFSGRQFSNSRSEMNVSTLELGDSALYLCASSLDSPTLAKNIQYFGAGTRLSVL.